These 32 T cell receptor beta chains originate from one sample sequenced in a study of T cell responses to AZD1222 COVID-19 vaccine (dated by TCRdb to about 2021). This sample's time point label indicates: baseline before first vaccination. Library method: the immunoSEQ multiplex PCR assay. TCRdb mirrors the immuneACCESS table, restricted to in-frame sequences. Some clones are absent from its copies; in checked studies, under half trace to an unresolved V gene, and the reason for the others is unknown. The sample records about 140,000 clones, roughly 90% of which are singletons. The ten largest account for about 3% of the sample. Sequencing used peripheral blood, obtained on day 0 of AZD1222 vaccination. The source of these receptors is an adult in good health.

V usage is TRBV3-1 (or the pseudogene TRBV3-2) and J usage is TRBJ1-5, with unresolved D. The CDR3 has 14 residues. Trimming took 4 bases from V and 6 from J, leaving 13 bases between them. Germline V lookup: CDR1 LGHDT, CDR2 YNNKEL (reference sequence). The CDR3 DNA follows: TGTGCCAGCAGCCCGAGCCTAAACGGTCAGCCCCAGCATTTT. It specifies CASSPSLNGQPQHF.

CDR3 sequence: CASRGPEQYF. The CDR3 nucleotides are TGTGCCAGCAGGGGACCGGAGCAGTACTTC. This sequence joins TRBV6-5 and TRBJ2-7; perhaps D is TRBD1 or TRBD2 (5 bases each). V lost 6 bases and J lost 7, with 7 bases in between. Germline V gene lookup returns CDR1 MNHEY and CDR2 SVGAGI. The CDR3 has 10 amino acids.

The CDR3 DNA reads TGTGCCAGCAGTGCGGACAGGGGGGCCACTGAAGCTTTCTTT. It is translated as CASSADRGATEAFF. V and J are TRBV2 and TRBJ1-1, with 10 bases lining up with TRBD1. The germline V gene encodes CDR1 SNHLY and CDR2 FYNNEI. V shed 4 bases and J 4 bases; nucleotides not matched to a gene: 3. CDR3 length equals 14 residues. Looking up the rest from reference TRBV2 and TRBJ1-1 gives the full variable domain: EPEVTQTPSHQVTQMGQEVILRCVPISNHLYFYWYRQILGQKVEFLVSFYNNEISEKSEIFDDQFSVERPDGSNFTLKIRSTKLEDSAMYFCASSADRGATEAFFGQGTRLTVV.

The chain employs TRBV6-1 and TRBJ1-5, with TRBD1 matching 9 bases. CDR1 and CDR2 from the germline V gene are MNHNS and SASEGT. The ends lost 4 bases at V and 6 bases at J; junction bases unmatched: 13. The CDR3 sequence is 17 residues long. The CDR3 DNA reads TGTGCCAGCAGTGTCGGGCGTTACAGGGGGCGAACTCAGCCCCAGCATTTT. This encodes CASSVGRYRGRTQPQHF.

V is TRBV10-3 and J is TRBJ2-2; D gene unclear. Between the trimmed V and J ends, which lost 4 bases and 0 bases, there was a span of 12 bases. The CDR3 spans 16 residues. The germline gives CDR1 ENHRY, CDR2 SYGVKD. Here the CDR3 DNA reads TGTGCCATCAGTGTGCGATCCCTGGCGAACACCGGGGAGCTGTTTTTT. Its protein is CAISVRSLANTGELFF.

The V gene is TRBV7-2, the J gene TRBJ2-3; TRBD1 matches 7 bases. This CDR3 contains 17 residues. V shed 4 bases and J 3 bases; nucleotides not matched to a gene: 13. Per germline, CDR1 SGHTA and CDR2 FQGNSA. The CDR3 DNA sequence: TGTGCCAGCAGCTCTATGTTCTCGAACAGGGGTACAGATACGCAGTATTTT. Its translation is CASSSMFSNRGTDTQYF.

The V gene is TRBV27, the J gene TRBJ2-7; D possibly corresponds to TRBD1 (5 bases). V lost 9 bases to trimming and J lost 2 bases, with 14 bases between them. Germline V gives CDR1 MNHEY, CDR2 SMNVEV (reference sequence). CDR3 size: 13 residues. Here the CDR3 reads CASSWGPTYEQYF. DNA for the CDR3: TGTGCCAGTAGCTGGGGCCCCACCTACGAGCAGTACTTC.

V usage is TRBV19 and J usage is TRBJ1-2; D is undetermined. This CDR3 has 12 residues. The V gene lost 3 bases and the J gene lost 7 bases, with 9 bases spanning the gap. CDR1 and CDR2 from the germline V gene are LNHDA and SQIVND (reference sequence). Here the CDR3 reads CASSILAGGYTF. The CDR3 DNA reads as TGTGCCAGTAGTATTCTGGCTGGTGGCTACACCTTC.

The J gene is TRBJ2-3, the V gene TRBV19; D gene unclear. Trimming removed 6 bases from V and 0 bases from J, with 16 bases in between. The CDR3 runs to 16 residues. CDR1 is LNHDA and CDR2 is SQIVND in the germline V gene (reference sequence). CDR3 region: CASSGLDSISTDTQYF. The CDR3 region has the DNA TGTGCCAGTAGCGGATTAGACTCAATCAGCACAGATACGCAGTATTTT.

In this sample, this clone turned up once. J is TRBJ1-1 and V is TRBV7-8, with TRBD1 as a possible D gene (6 bases). The CDR3 consists of 17 residues. V lost 6 bases and J lost 0, with 20 bases in between. Germline values: CDR1 SGHVS, CDR2 FQNEAQ. The CDR3 coding sequence is TGTGCCAGCAGTCCCTCGGGGGGGCTAAGGATGAACACTGAAGCTTTCTTT. Amino acids: CASSPSGGLRMNTEAFF.

The chain has TRBV18 and TRBJ1-3; 7 positions match TRBD1. From germline, CDR1 is KGHSH and CDR2 LQKENI. The CDR3 extends over 14 amino acids. V dropped 4 bases and J dropped 3; count of bases not matched to a gene: 3. The CDR3, as DNA: TGTGCCAGCTCACACAGGGGAGATGGAAACACCATATATTTT. It translates to CASSHRGDGNTIYF.

This chain joins TRBV4-3 and TRBJ1-1; D might be TRBD1 (5 bases). Germline CDR1 reads LGHNA; CDR2 reads YSLEER. This CDR3 has 15 residues. Trimming removed 4 bases at V and 6 bases at J, with 18 bases between. The CDR3 region is CASSPSRDPGAEAFF. CDR3 DNA sequence: TGCGCCAGCAGCCCTAGCAGGGACCCGGGAGCTGAAGCTTTCTTT.

CDR3 loop: CASSIGPGSAYGYTF. CDR3 DNA sequence: TGTGCCAGTAGTATAGGCCCGGGAAGTGCCTATGGCTACACCTTC. The V and J genes are TRBV19 and TRBJ1-2, with D hard to call. This CDR3 has 15 amino acids. The V gene's germline CDR1 is LNHDA and CDR2 SQIVND (reference sequence). V lost 1 base and J 4 bases, leaving 13 bases between the germline ends.

The CDR3 here is CASSLPTTTDTQYF. The DNA of the CDR3 is TGTGCCAGCAGCTTACCCACCACCACAGATACGCAGTATTTT. This chain joins TRBV7-2 and TRBJ2-3; D gene uncertain. The germline V gene encodes CDR1 SGHTA and CDR2 FQGNSA. V was cut by 2 bases and J by 2 bases, with 8 bases left in between. The CDR3 has 14 amino acids.

J is TRBJ1-1 and V is TRBV6-5, with a weak D call TRBD1 (5 bases). Trimming took 4 bases from V and 0 from J, leaving 9 bases between them. Germline loops: CDR1 MNHEY, CDR2 SVGAGI. This CDR3 has 14 residues. In nucleotides, the CDR3 is TGTGCCAGCAGTTCAGACAGCATGAACACTGAAGCTTTCTTT. Protein product: CASSSDSMNTEAFF.

The rearrangement uses TRBV19 and TRBJ1-4, with D possibly TRBD1 on 5 matching bases. CDR1 LNHDA and CDR2 SQIVND come from the germline V gene (reference sequence). The CDR3 length is 15 residues. Deletions cut 9 bases from V and 0 bases from J, with 14 bases between. CDR3 loop: CASGQGDATNEKLFF. CDR3 nucleotides: TGTGCCAGCGGGCAAGGGGATGCAACTAATGAAAAACTGTTTTTT.

The rearrangement joins TRBV5-1 to TRBJ2-3; TRBD1 matches at 7 bases. J lost 6 bases, V lost 2 bases, and 3 bases had no gene match. The CDR3 contains 13 residues. CDR1 SGHRS and CDR2 YFSETQ come from the germline V gene. The CDR3 sequence is CASSLSTGDTQYF. The CDR3 DNA reads as TGCGCCAGCAGCTTATCGACAGGGGATACGCAGTATTTT.

The V gene is TRBV19, the J gene TRBJ2-3; 7 bases align to TRBD2. Germline trimming cut 8 bases from V and 6 bases from J; bases unmatched to any gene: 11. CDR3 length: 14 residues. The germline gives CDR1 LNHDA, CDR2 SQIVND (reference sequence). The CDR3 DNA is TGTGCCAGTGGGGAGGGGTACGGGAGGGATACGCAGTATTTT. It encodes CASGEGYGRDTQYF. Full variable domain (outside the CDR3, taken from reference TRBV19 and TRBJ2-3): DGGITQSPKYLFRKEGQNVTLSCEQNLNHDAMYWYRQDPGQGLRLIYYSQIVNDFQKGDIAEGYSVSREKKESFPLTVTSAQKNPTAFYLCASGEGYGRDTQYFGPGTRLTVL.

The chain recombines TRBV6-6 with TRBJ1-2, with 9 bases fitting TRBD1. CDR1 is MNHNY and CDR2 is SVGAGI in the germline V gene (reference sequence). J gave up 13 bases and V 1 base, and 13 bases lay outside the gene matches. CDR3 size: 15 residues. The CDR3 nucleotides read TGTGCCAGCAGTTACTTCATTGGACAGGGGTCCCTCACCACCTTC. Protein: CASSYFIGQGSLTTF.

The V gene is TRBV18, the J gene TRBJ1-1; 8 bases align to TRBD1. Germline CDR1 KGHSH, CDR2 LQKENI. V trimming: 6 bases; J trimming: 4 bases; junction bases outside the gene matches: 10. This CDR3 is 15 amino acids long. CDR3 amino acids: CASSPTGVWSTEAFF. The CDR3 nucleotides read TGTGCCAGCTCGCCGACAGGGGTTTGGAGCACTGAAGCTTTCTTT.

The DNA of the CDR3 is TGCGCCAGCAGCCAAGATCTTTCCGGATCACGCGAGCAGTACTTC. It codes for CASSQDLSGSREQYF. The chain joins TRBV4-3 to TRBJ2-7, with D uncertain. This CDR3 is 15 amino acids long. Trimming removed 0 bases from V and 6 bases from J, with 15 bases in between. CDR1 and CDR2 (germline): LGHNA, YSLEER.

The genes are TRBV10-2 and TRBJ1-5; TRBD1 might be the D (6 bases). The CDR3 has 17 residues. Per germline, CDR1 WSHSY and CDR2 SAAADI. Trimming stripped 5 bases from V and 0 bases from J, with 17 bases between. The CDR3, as DNA: TGCGCCAGCAGTTCAGGAGGCAGGGGATATAGCAATCAGCCCCAGCATTTT. It translates to CASSSGGRGYSNQPQHF.

This chain joins TRBV2 and TRBJ1-5, with 7 bases lining up with TRBD1. CDR1 is SNHLY, CDR2 FYNNEI, per germline. The CDR3 spans 15 residues. V was pared by 7 bases and J by 0 bases, with 6 bases of the junction left unmatched. The CDR3 region has the DNA TGTGCCAGCAAACGGGACAGTTATAGCAATCAGCCCCAGCATTTT. It yields the protein CASKRDSYSNQPQHF.

V usage is TRBV7-9 and J usage is TRBJ1-2; the D is unclear. V lost 5 bases, J lost 6 bases, and 10 bases lay in between. Germline V gene lookup returns CDR1 SEHNR and CDR2 FQNEAQ (reference sequence). CDR3 length: 12 residues. The CDR3 DNA reads TGTGCCAGCAGCCCCGCAAGGCATGGCTACACCTTC. Its translation: CASSPARHGYTF.

CDR3 sequence (DNA): TGTGCCACCAGCAGAGATACCCTATCCTTAGAGACCCAGTACTTC. Translating it yields CATSRDTLSLETQYF. The chain links TRBV15 to TRBJ2-5; D is undetermined. The CDR3 length is 15 residues. The ends were cut back, 0 bases at V and 4 bases at J, with 12 bases in the middle. In germline, CDR1 is LNHNV, CDR2 YYDKDF (reference sequence).

The chain has TRBV7-6 and TRBJ1-6; tentatively, D is TRBD1 (5 bases). The CDR3 runs to 15 residues. Germline-derived CDR1 and CDR2 are SGHVS and FNYEAQ. V was trimmed by 2 bases and J by 9 bases, leaving 14 bases between them. CDR3 DNA sequence: TGTGCCAGCAGCTTAATTTCGGGGCCAGTTTCACCCCTCCACTTT. Translated: CASSLISGPVSPLHF.

This rearrangement joins TRBV7-9 to TRBJ1-2, with D perhaps matching TRBD1 (6 bases). Trimming left V 4 bases short and J 12 bases short, with 21 bases between. Germline V lookup: CDR1 SEHNR, CDR2 FQNEAQ (reference sequence). The CDR3 covers 14 residues. CDR3 amino acids: CASSSSGQQGSNTF. The CDR3 region has the DNA TGTGCCAGCAGCTCGTCGGGGCAACAGGGAAGTAACACCTTC.

The chain combines TRBV2 with TRBJ2-7; a possible D gene is TRBD2 (6 bases). The CDR3 runs to 13 residues. Germline V lookup: CDR1 SNHLY, CDR2 FYNNEI. Trimming left V 10 bases short and J 2 bases short, with 15 bases between. The CDR3 coding sequence is TGTGCCACACGGCGGGACGGAGCCTACGAGCAGTACTTC. Translation gives CATRRDGAYEQYF.

This clone was detected only a few times. The chain couples TRBV7-9 to TRBJ2-5; D remains unclear. Germline V lookup: CDR1 SEHNR, CDR2 FQNEAQ (reference sequence). The CDR3 consists of 11 residues. With 5 bases removed from V and 5 bases from J, the gap between germline ends came to 6 bases. The CDR3 bases are TGTGCCAGCAGCCCCCGGGAGACCCAGTACTTC. It yields the protein CASSPRETQYF.

The J gene is TRBJ1-5, the V gene TRBV6-5; 7 nucleotides agree with TRBD1. Germline CDR1 reads MNHEY; CDR2 reads SVGAGI. The CDR3 consists of 14 residues. V lost 2 bases, J lost 3 bases, and 1 base stayed unmatched. The CDR3 region is CASSYGQDNQPQHF. The CDR3 bases are TGTGCCAGCAGTTACGGACAGGACAATCAGCCCCAGCATTTT.

This clone was seen once. The genes are TRBV9 and TRBJ1-2; D ambiguous. V was clipped by 0 bases and J by 0 bases, with 6 bases between them. The CDR3 consists of 14 residues. CDR1 SGDLS and CDR2 YYNGEE come from the germline V gene. CDR3 sequence (DNA): TGTGCCAGCAGCGTAGATGGGACTAACTATGGCTACACCTTC. Translating it yields CASSVDGTNYGYTF.

This clone was observed once. The V call is TRBV3-1 (or the pseudogene TRBV3-2), the J call TRBJ2-3, with no clear D. The CDR3 has 12 amino acids. Germline lookup yields CDR1 LGHDT and CDR2 YNNKEL (reference sequence). V was shortened by 4 bases and J by 6 bases, with 8 bases between the two germline ends. The CDR3 is CASSPDWDTQYF. In DNA form, the CDR3 reads TGTGCCAGCAGCCCCGACTGGGATACGCAGTATTTT.